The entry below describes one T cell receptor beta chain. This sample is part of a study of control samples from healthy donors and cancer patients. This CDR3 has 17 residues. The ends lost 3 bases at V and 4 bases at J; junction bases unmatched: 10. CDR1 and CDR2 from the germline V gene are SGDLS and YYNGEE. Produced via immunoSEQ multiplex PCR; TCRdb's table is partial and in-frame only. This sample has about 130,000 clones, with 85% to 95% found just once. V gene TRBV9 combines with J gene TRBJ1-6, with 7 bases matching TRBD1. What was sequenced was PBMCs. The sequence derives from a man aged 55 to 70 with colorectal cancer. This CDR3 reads CASSDEGQPLYNSPLHF. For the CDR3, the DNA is TGTGCCAGCAGCGACGAGGGACAGCCCTTATATAATTCACCCCTCCACTTT.